The sequence of this TCR beta chain was determined in a study of identical twins (dated by TCRdb to the mid-2010s). For context, the study as a whole: TCR alpha and beta repertoires from monozygotic twins, unrelated adults of various ages and cord blood were deep-sequenced to test whether fetal clonotypes persist. To rule out contamination, the twin experiments were replicated at different times with different library preparation protocols. General conclusions and limits of the study: A weaker excess of twin sharing was found in beta out-of-frame sequences because the signal-to-noise ratio was lowered by fewer shared sequences. Compared with coincidental sharing between unrelated individuals, out-of-frame TCR alpha sequences shared between twins had an excess of sequences with low generation probability. Because the same donors could not be followed over many years, conclusions were based on cross-sectional statistical analysis. In monozygotic twins, out-of-frame TCR alpha sharing was systematically underestimated by recombination models, although the models agreed with sharing between unrelated individuals. Invariant T cells such as MAIT and iNKT could partly confound zero-insertion analyses, although diverse VJ usage argued against such confounding for most clonotypes. Fewer insertions were carried by abundant cord blood beta clonotypes, a similar but weaker trend appeared in young adult naive repertoires, and no such trend appeared in memory repertoires.

This clonotype was detected ten times or more. Its antigen specificity is not known. Base quality data are lacking; no much larger clone is found one base away. The library was obtained by 5' RACE. Instrument on record: Illumina HiSeq 2000. Template switching added a universal primer binding site, and the final cDNA carried a unique molecular identifier that allowed TCR cDNA molecules to be counted accurately. Specific primers in the conserved constant-segment region were used to synthesize first-strand cDNA for the TCR alpha and beta chains. Each cDNA library was double barcoded, with a SMART-Mk sample barcode plus Illumina barcodes, to control for contamination. TruSeq adapter sequences, together with Illumina sample barcodes, were added in two successive PCR steps. The Illumina HiSeq platform was used with custom primers to sequence TCR alpha and beta cDNA libraries. On the authors' methods: Unique molecular identifiers were extracted from raw reads with MiGEC, and CDR3 positions were determined with MiXCR. For each individual, recombination models were inferred using an EM algorithm with the repgenHMM and IGoR tools. The tcR package in R was used for shared clonotype analysis, with sharing normalized by the product of cloneset sizes. Out-of-frame nonproductive sequences were analyzed to study raw recombination free of thymic and clonal selection effects. Using fastp at Q25 and MiXCR, TCRdb reprocessed the public reads and kept productive beta chains. One record per CDR3 amino acid sequence lists the most common genes and DNA. None of the V and J calls come from the authors' own analysis; TCRdb made them. The sample table contains 700,000 to 950,000 distinct CDR3 sequences; only one count was recorded for roughly an eighth of them. The ten largest clonotypes hold roughly 1.5% of the sample.

Only healthy Caucasian donors were included. Three pairs of female monozygotic twins, all aged 18 to 29 years, made up the twin cohort. RNA for TCR libraries was isolated from peripheral blood mononuclear cells. V was cut back by 0 bases and J by 11 bases, leaving a gap of 11 bases between them. Reading the germline V gene gives CDR1 SNHLY and CDR2 FYNNEI. Counted from cysteine to phenylalanine, this CDR3 has 12 amino acids. Kept here is only the CDR3 DNA, which spans 36 bases and is read in frame from base 1. Another study also made use of these data, one on yellow fever vaccine responses in identical twins. The second study, in turn, reports: The authors reported that the T cell response to vaccination in identical twins appeared partly convergent and partly personalized. Focusing on identical twins, the study followed the T cell clones that responded to the vaccine, and did so with precision.

The specimen sequenced was PBMCs. The chain was built from TRBV2 and TRBJ2-7, with TRBD1 tentatively as D gene (6 bases match). The source of this sequence is a woman younger than 35 in good health. The encoded CDR3 is CASSEAPRGKYF. DNA sequence: TGTGCCAGCAGTGAAGCGCCCAGGGGAAAGTACTTC.